These T cell receptor beta chains were read from a single sample in a study of shared clonotypes between healthy human individuals. Here immunoSEQ multiplex PCR was the method, and the copy in TCRdb shows in-frame clones only, minus some. The table records around 2,000,000 clones, over 85% of them present only once. The sample comprised naive CD8+ T cells sorted from blood. The receptors were sampled from a man in his late teens or twenties in good health. The CDR3 runs from the conserved cysteine through the conserved F or W. D genes are given only for firm matches. Size is stated for part of the rows, as once, few or many counts, or as a class when the clone is expanded.

J	size	D	V	CDR3	DNA
TRBJ1-1	-	-	TRBV4-2	CASSQDYSYLNTEAFF	TGTGCCAGCAGCCAAGATTACAGCTACCTGAACACTGAAGCTTTCTTT
TRBJ2-1	-	TRBD2	TRBV7-9	CASSPRPTSAPGNEQFF	TGTGCCAGCAGCCCGAGGCCGACTAGCGCCCCCGGGAATGAGCAGTTCTTC
TRBJ2-7	-	-	TRBV6-5	CASSYSPHEQYF	TGTGCCAGCAGTTACTCCCCCCACGAGCAGTACTTC
TRBJ2-7	-	TRBD2	TRBV27	CASSLGSGVLSYEQYF	TGTGCCAGCAGTTTGGGGAGCGGGGTCCTCTCCTACGAGCAGTACTTC
TRBJ2-1	-	-	TRBV7-2	CASSLGLYNEQFF	TGTGCCAGCAGCTTGGGGTTGTACAATGAGCAGTTCTTC
TRBJ2-1	-	TRBD1	TRBV5-6	CASSLRGRGNEQFF	TGTGCCAGCAGCTTAAGGGGGCGCGGGAATGAGCAGTTCTTC
TRBJ1-6	-	-	TRBV13	CASSLKGSNSPLHF	TGTGCCAGCAGCTTAAAGGGCAGTAATTCACCCCTCCACTTT
TRBJ1-2	-	TRBD1	TRBV5-4	CASSWDRVLHGYTF	TGTGCCAGCAGCTGGGACAGGGTCCTCCATGGCTACACCTTC
TRBJ1-2	-	-	TRBV29-1	CSVDRANYGYTF	TGCAGCGTTGACAGGGCTAACTATGGCTACACCTTC
TRBJ1-1	once	-	TRBV19	CASSASTGPNTEAFF	TGTGCCAGTAGCGCGAGTACAGGGCCGAACACTGAAGCTTTCTTT
TRBJ2-1	once	-	TRBV6-5	CASSYGLVGRNEQFF	TGTGCCAGCAGTTACGGGTTAGTTGGTAGAAATGAGCAGTTCTTC
TRBJ2-7	-	-	TRBV5-6	CASSYGTSTYSYEQYF	TGTGCCAGCAGCTATGGGACCTCCACTTACTCCTACGAGCAGTACTTC
TRBJ1-6	-	-	TRBV7-8	CASNSAGVDNSPLHF	TGTGCCAGCAACTCGGCAGGGGTGGATAATTCACCCCTCCACTTT
TRBJ2-5	-	-	TRBV6-5	CASSYGQQETQYF	TGTGCCAGCAGTTACGGACAGCAAGAGACCCAGTACTTC
TRBJ1-5	-	-	TRBV5-1	CASSPSSNQPQHF	TGCGCCAGCAGTCCCAGCAGCAATCAGCCCCAGCATTTT
TRBJ1-3	-	-	TRBV29-1	CSAMNVSQSSGNTIYF	TGCAGCGCTATGAATGTATCCCAGAGCTCTGGAAACACCATATATTTT
TRBJ2-7	few	-	TRBV5-1	CASSLDVAVYEQYF	TGCGCCAGCAGCTTGGACGTGGCGGTCTACGAGCAGTACTTC
TRBJ1-2	-	TRBD1	TRBV28	CASSLPGTGVGYTF	TGTGCCAGCAGTCTTCCCGGGACAGGGGTCGGCTACACCTTC
TRBJ2-3	-	-	TRBV9	CASGDGDTQYF	TGTGCCAGCGGAGATGGAGATACGCAGTATTTT
TRBJ2-7	-	TRBD1	TRBV7-6	CASSLGTGLEQYF	TGTGCCAGCAGCTTAGGGACAGGGCTCGAGCAGTACTTC
TRBJ2-3	-	TRBD2	TRBV4-1	CASSPTSGGADTQYF	TGCGCCAGCAGCCCGACTAGCGGGGGGGCAGATACGCAGTATTTT
TRBJ2-1	-	-	TRBV19	CAAGSSYNEQFF	TGTGCCGCCGGAAGCTCCTACAATGAGCAGTTCTTC
TRBJ2-2	-	-	TRBV7-9	CASSLVGSARGPNTGELFF	TGTGCCAGCAGCTTAGTAGGTTCCGCCCGGGGACCGAACACCGGGGAGCTGTTTTTT
TRBJ2-7	-	TRBD2	TRBV4-3	CASSQGLAGSYEQYF	TGCGCCAGCAGCCAGGGACTAGCGGGTTCCTACGAGCAGTACTTC
TRBJ1-1	-	-	TRBV28	CASSFRANTEAFF	TGTGCCAGCAGTTTCAGGGCGAACACTGAAGCTTTCTTT
TRBJ1-4	-	-	TRBV28	CASSPPPKMEGEKLFF	TGTGCCAGCAGTCCCCCCCCCAAGATGGAGGGGGAAAAACTGTTTTTT
TRBJ1-3	-	-	TRBV14	CASSNSKWSRVSGNTIYF	TGTGCCAGCAGCAATTCTAAGTGGTCCAGGGTCTCTGGAAACACCATATATTTT
TRBJ2-3	-	-	TRBV6-5	CASYLVATDTQYF	TGTGCCAGTTACCTTGTCGCCACAGATACGCAGTATTTT
TRBJ2-3	-	-	TRBV27	CASSLGLLTDTQYF	TGTGCCAGCAGTCTTGGACTCCTCACAGATACGCAGTATTTT
TRBJ1-6	once	-	TRBV30	CAWSSSVSSYNSPLHF	TGTGCCTGGAGTAGTTCGGTTAGCTCCTATAATTCACCCCTCCACTTT
TRBJ2-7	-	TRBD1	TRBV6-5	CASSPGQGLAYEQYF	TGTGCCAGCAGTCCCGGACAGGGATTAGCCTACGAGCAGTACTTC
TRBJ2-7	-	-	TRBV6-1	CASSEGTGRQSPYEQYF	TGTGCCAGCAGTGAAGGGACTGGGAGGCAGTCTCCCTACGAGCAGTACTTC
TRBJ2-3	-	-	TRBV19	CASSRISSAGMEDTQYF	TGTGCCAGTAGTAGAATTTCGTCGGCGGGGATGGAAGATACGCAGTATTTT
TRBJ2-7	-	-	TRBV4-1	CASSQLLRGIYEQYF	TGCGCCAGCAGCCAACTCCTCCGGGGAATCTACGAGCAGTACTTC
TRBJ2-1	-	TRBD2	TRBV5-4	CASRQSGGGNEQFF	TGTGCCAGCAGGCAGAGCGGGGGTGGCAATGAGCAGTTCTTC
TRBJ1-1	-	TRBD1	TRBV27	CASSRWTGSTEAFF	TGTGCCAGCAGTCGATGGACAGGAAGCACTGAAGCTTTCTTT
TRBJ2-2	-	-	TRBV5-6	CASSLTGPGELFF	TGTGCCAGCAGCCTGACAGGTCCCGGGGAGCTGTTTTTT
TRBJ2-7	few	-	TRBV6-6	CASSYSNPQDYEQYF	TGTGCCAGCAGTTACTCGAACCCACAAGATTACGAGCAGTACTTC
TRBJ1-1	-	-	TRBV10-1	CASSEGWGEAFF	TGCGCCAGCAGTGAAGGGTGGGGTGAAGCTTTCTTT
TRBJ2-4	-	TRBD1	TRBV4-1	CASSQEPGQGKNIQYF	TGCGCCAGCAGCCAAGAACCGGGACAGGGGAAAAACATTCAGTACTTC
TRBJ1-4	-	-	TRBV25-1	CASSDQTASNEKLFF	TGTGCCAGCAGTGACCAGACGGCTTCTAATGAAAAACTGTTTTTT
TRBJ2-7	once	TRBD2	TRBV30	CAWSSGGGTYEQYF	TGTGCCTGGAGCAGTGGCGGGGGAACCTACGAGCAGTACTTC